The T cell receptor beta chain under discussion was sequenced for a study of cytomegalovirus exposure and HLA in healthy donors. Findings and caveats of the study: Reports indicated that the classifier achieved high specificity and sensitivity in diagnosing cytomegalovirus status. The study designated about 180 TCR beta chains cytomegalovirus-associated. It was confirmed in vitro that a few of the CMV-associated chains were specific for CMV antigens.

This CDR3 region has 13 residues. Trimming pared 5 bases from V and 5 bases from J, leaving 13 bases between. Germline-derived CDR1 and CDR2 are LGHNA and YSLEER. Some clones are missing from TCRdb's copy, which holds only in-frame ones; the method was immunoSEQ multiplex PCR. Counted here are 260,000 or so clones, around 89% occurring once; the ten biggest clones make up around 0.9%. Remarks on this clone: Its antigen is undetermined.

This receptor was identified in a woman under 30 in good health and CMV-seronegative. The chain is built from TRBV4-3 and TRBJ2-7; TRBD2 might be the D (6 bases). The sample consisted of PBMCs. The CDR3 sequence: CASSWGLGDEQYF. The DNA for the CDR3 is TGCGCCAGCAGCTGGGGACTCGGAGACGAGCAGTACTTC.